This is a list of T cell receptor beta chains from one sample in a study of blood T cell repertoires in COVID-19. The method was immunoSEQ multiplex PCR; TCRdb's version includes in-frame clones alone and lacks a portion of them. The sample gives roughly 230,000 clones, roughly 81% of which show up once; 0.85% to 1% is in the top ten. The material sequenced was peripheral blood. The receptors originated from a man aged 35 to 55 with acute or convalescent COVID-19. The CDR3 runs from the conserved cysteine through the conserved F or W. The order of the fields is CDR3 protein, CDR3 DNA, V gene, D gene, J gene, clone size. A D gene is named only where the DNA matches it firmly. Some rows mark clone size as missing; the rest say once, few, many or name a class of expanded clone.

CASSRQGATNEKLFF,TGTGCCAGCAGCAGACAGGGGGCGACTAATGAAAAACTGTTTTTT,TRBV5-4,TRBD1,TRBJ1-4,.
CASSFPPGQGALTDTQYF,TGTGCCAGCAGCTTCCCGCCGGGACAGGGGGCGCTGACAGATACGCAGTATTTT,TRBV7-9,TRBD1,TRBJ2-3,.
CASSRTGGHTGELFF,TGTGCCAGCAGCCGGACAGGGGGCCACACCGGGGAGCTGTTTTTT,TRBV6-2/TRBV6-3,TRBD1,TRBJ2-2,once
CASSLAGGGAFF,TGTGCCAGCAGCTTAGCGGGAGGGGGAGCTTTCTTT,TRBV7-6,.,TRBJ1-1,.
CASSPGGQGSQPQHF,TGTGCCAGCAGCCCCGGGGGACAGGGGAGTCAGCCCCAGCATTTT,TRBV7-2,TRBD1,TRBJ1-5,.
CASSLDPAKPSTVNYGYTF,TGTGCCAGCAGCTTAGATCCTGCGAAGCCGTCGACAGTTAACTATGGCTACACCTTC,TRBV11-2,.,TRBJ1-2,.
CASSEPAGSSYEQYF,TGTGCCAGCAGTGAACCTGCGGGCAGCTCATACGAGCAGTACTTC,TRBV6-1,.,TRBJ2-7,.
CASSLEIGRNQPQHF,TGTGCCAGCAGCTTGGAGATCGGGAGGAATCAGCCCCAGCATTTT,TRBV5-5,.,TRBJ1-5,once
CASRQGADGYTF,TGTGCCAGCAGGCAGGGGGCGGATGGCTACACCTTC,TRBV2,TRBD1,TRBJ1-2,.
CASSKTTPGSYEQYF,TGCGCCAGCAGCAAGACTACCCCCGGGAGCTACGAGCAGTACTTC,TRBV4-3,.,TRBJ2-7,.
CASSLGDKGANEKLFF,TGTGCCAGCAGCTTAGGGGATAAGGGGGCTAATGAAAAACTGTTTTTT,TRBV11-2,.,TRBJ1-4,.
CASSSSGGAPGELFF,TGTGCCAGCAGCTCTAGCGGGGGGGCCCCAGGGGAGCTGTTTTTT,TRBV7-6,TRBD2,TRBJ2-2,once
CSAGQGTEAFF,TGCAGCGCCGGACAGGGCACTGAAGCTTTCTTT,TRBV29-1,TRBD1,TRBJ1-1,.
CEGGSTGELFF,TGTGAAGGGGGATCCACCGGGGAGCTGTTTTTT,TRBV5-6,.,TRBJ2-2,.
CASSRWGTSNNEQFF,TGTGCCAGCAGCCGATGGGGGACATCTAACAATGAGCAGTTCTTC,TRBV5-6,.,TRBJ2-1,.
CASTKHSGGNEQFF,TGTGCCAGCACCAAACATAGCGGGGGGAATGAGCAGTTCTTC,TRBV4-2,TRBD2,TRBJ2-1,.
CSVDTSGGETQYF,TGCAGCGTTGACACTAGCGGAGGAGAGACCCAGTACTTC,TRBV29-1,TRBD2,TRBJ2-5,.
CASSQDWPGGGGETQYF,TGCGCCAGCAGCCAAGATTGGCCCGGGGGAGGGGGAGAGACCCAGTACTTC,TRBV4-1,.,TRBJ2-5,.
CASSKVLAGKGNTIYF,TGTGCCAGCAGCAAAGTTCTGGCAGGGAAAGGAAACACCATATATTTT,TRBV21-1,.,TRBJ1-3,.
CASSQAPGGSNEQFF,TGCGCCAGCAGCCAAGCCCCCGGGGGTTCTAATGAGCAGTTCTTC,TRBV4-1,.,TRBJ2-1,.
CASSPGGVRHQETQYF,TGTGCCAGCAGCCCTGGGGGGGTAAGGCACCAAGAGACCCAGTACTTC,TRBV2,TRBD2,TRBJ2-5,.
CASSQEKVRFRLAGGQETQYF,TGTGCCAGCAGCCAAGAAAAAGTTCGGTTCCGGCTAGCGGGGGGACAAGAGACCCAGTACTTC,TRBV4-2,TRBD2,TRBJ2-5,.
CASSLGGDSPLHF,TGTGCCAGTAGCCTAGGAGGCGACTCACCCCTCCACTTT,TRBV19,.,TRBJ1-6,.
CASSPRGTGYTF,TGTGCCAGCAGTCCCCGGGGGACTGGCTACACCTTC,TRBV12-3/TRBV12-4,.,TRBJ1-2,.